These T cell receptor beta chains were read from a single sample in a study of T cells expressing NK-cell markers. TCRdb reprocessed the 5' RACE reads; each CDR3 protein has one entry and no DNA is given. The sample has about 260,000 distinct CDR3 sequences. Sequencing was performed on blood T cells: a sorted CD56 or NKG2C T cell subset, CD4+ or CD8+ T cells, or bulk PBMC T cells (not recorded which). These receptors all come from a woman between 18 and 70 years old in good health. Both conserved end residues are part of each CDR3.

J,V,CDR3
TRBJ1-2,TRBV11-2,CASSLDRVRGADYGYTF
TRBJ2-1,TRBV6-1,CATSRNGNSYNEQFF
TRBJ2-3,TRBV6-2/TRBV6-3,CASSYEGPAGGRDTQYF
TRBJ2-2,TRBV4-3,CASSQIGLRAFTGELFF
TRBJ1-2,TRBV6-6,CAGLSSVGYGYTF
TRBJ2-2,TRBV5-1,CASHVGTAFTGELFF
TRBJ1-5,TRBV12-3/TRBV12-4,CASSQSSIQPQHF
TRBJ1-5,TRBV7-2,CASSSTGGYQPQHF
TRBJ2-7,TRBV20-1,CSARDLPGPPYEQYF
TRBJ1-2,TRBV15,CATSRAITVSSGYTF